One sample yielded the 31 T cell receptor beta chains listed below, sequenced in a study of cytotoxic CD8 clonotypes in ibrutinib-treated CLL. Assay used: immunoSEQ multiplex PCR; TCRdb lists only in-frame clones, some missing. The table shows hundreds of thousands of clones, with roughly two thirds occurring only once. The source was PBMCs, collected after 36 months of ibrutinib treatment. The origin of the receptors is a human donor with chronic lymphocytic leukemia.

This chain joins TRBV29-1 and TRBJ2-1; 13 positions agree with TRBD2. The CDR3 is 20 residues long. V trimming: 6 bases; J trimming: 0 bases; junction bases outside the gene matches: 17. Germline CDR1 and CDR2: SQVTM and ANQGSEA. The DNA of the CDR3 is TGCAGCGTCCCGCCACGGGGACGGACTAGCGGGGGACCCTCCTACAATGAGCAGTTCTTC. Residues: CSVPPRGRTSGGPSYNEQFF.

The genes are TRBV28 and TRBJ2-3, with D perhaps TRBD1 (6 bases). The CDR3 runs to 12 residues. Deletions cut 6 bases from V and 5 bases from J, with 9 bases between. Germline CDR1 MDHEN, CDR2 SYDVKM. DNA for the CDR3: TGTGCCAGCAGCACAGGGTTAGATACGCAGTATTTT. This sequence encodes CASSTGLDTQYF.

This clone was observed a handful of times. The chain employs TRBV4-1 and TRBJ2-1; a possible D gene is TRBD2 (5 bases). Trimming stripped 3 bases from V and 4 bases from J, with 16 bases between. This CDR3 contains 16 residues. Germline assignment: CDR1 MGHRA and CDR2 YSYEKL. The CDR3 is CASSHRFSTGYNEQFF. CDR3 DNA: TGCGCCAGCAGCCACCGTTTCTCGACGGGGTACAATGAGCAGTTCTTC.

The chain combines TRBV25-1 with TRBJ2-7; 8 positions agree with TRBD1. The V gene's germline CDR1 is MGHDK and CDR2 SYGVNS. Losses at the gene ends were 5 bases for V and 6 bases for J; bases not matched to a gene: 18. The CDR3 extends over 17 amino acids. This chain's CDR3 is CASSPGQGAQQGFEQYF. CDR3 bases: TGTGCCAGCAGTCCGGGGCAGGGGGCCCAGCAGGGGTTCGAGCAGTACTTC.

The chain is built from TRBV5-4 and TRBJ2-2, with D possibly TRBD1 on 5 matching bases. Germline V CDR1 and CDR2: SGHNT, YYREEE (reference sequence). Deletions cut 4 bases from V and 4 bases from J, with 8 bases between. The CDR3 has 13 amino acids. This CDR3 reads CASSRRATGELFF. Here the CDR3 DNA reads TGTGCCAGCAGCCGCAGGGCCACCGGGGAGCTGTTTTTT. Supplemented by reference TRBV5-4 and TRBJ2-2, the full variable domain reads ETGVTQSPTHLIKTRGQQVTLRCSSQSGHNTVSWYQQALGQGPQFIFQYYREEENGRGNFPPRFSGLQFPNYSSELNVNALELDDSALYLCASSRRATGELFFGEGSRLTVL.

A few counts support this clone. This CDR3 is CASSPPTGLTGELFF. CDR3 DNA sequence: TGTGCCAGCTCACCACCGACAGGGCTCACCGGGGAGCTGTTTTTT. The chain carries TRBV18 and TRBJ2-2; 7 bases map to TRBD1. In germline, CDR1 is KGHSH, CDR2 LQKENI. J was trimmed by 4 bases and V by 0 bases; bases with no gene match: 2. The CDR3 runs 15 residues. The full variable domain, in which reference TRBV18 and TRBJ2-2 provide the parts outside the CDR3, is NAGVMQNPRHLVRRRGQEARLRCSPMKGHSHVYWYRQLPEEGLKFMVYLQKENIIDESGMPKERFSAEFPKEGPSILRIQQVVRGDSAAYFCASSPPTGLTGELFFGEGSRLTVL.

The rearrangement joins TRBV14 to TRBJ2-3, with unresolved D. V dropped 0 bases and J dropped 4 bases, with 5 bases sitting between them. This CDR3 region has 13 residues. Looked up from germline, CDR1 is SGHDN and CDR2 is FVKESK. The CDR3 region has the DNA TGTGCCAGCAGCCAAGATCTATCAGATACGCAGTATTTT. This encodes CASSQDLSDTQYF.

The V call is TRBV13, the J call TRBJ1-2; D may be TRBD1 (5 bases). The length of the CDR3 is 14 residues. The V and J ends lost 5 bases and 2 bases respectively, with 12 bases between them. CDR1 is PRHDT, CDR2 FYEKMQ, per germline (reference sequence). This CDR3 is CASSAGRGNYGYTF. The CDR3, as DNA: TGTGCCAGCAGCGCGGGACGGGGGAACTATGGCTACACCTTC.

The V gene is TRBV18, the J gene TRBJ2-5, with 8 nucleotides matching TRBD2. The CDR3 consists of 15 residues. Germline assignment: CDR1 KGHSH and CDR2 LQKENI. With V trimmed by 4 bases and J by 2 bases, 6 bases remained unmatched. CDR3 sequence reads: CASSLSGSRQETQYF. The CDR3, as DNA: TGTGCCAGCTCACTCAGCGGGAGTCGTCAAGAGACCCAGTACTTC.

The J gene is TRBJ1-2, the V gene TRBV2; D is ambiguous. This CDR3 contains 13 residues. The V end was cut by 6 bases, the J end by 4 bases, with 12 bases between. Germline assignment: CDR1 SNHLY and CDR2 FYNNEI. The CDR3 bases are TGTGCCAGCAGCCTAGGCCCAAGCTATGGCTACACCTTC. As protein: CASSLGPSYGYTF.

The genes are TRBV7-2 and TRBJ2-5; 8 positions agree with TRBD2. CDR3 length equals 13 residues. V lost 5 bases, J lost 6 bases, and 5 bases stayed unmatched. Per the germline V gene, CDR1 is SGHTA and CDR2 is FQGNSA. The CDR3 region is CASSKGLAQTQYF. The CDR3 DNA reads TGTGCCAGCAGCAAAGGACTAGCACAGACCCAGTACTTC. Complete variable domain (other parts from reference TRBV7-2 and TRBJ2-5): GAGVSQSPSNKVTEKGKDVELRCDPISGHTALYWYRQSLGQGLEFLIYFQGNSAPDKSGLPSDRFSAERTGGSVSTLTIQRTQQEDSAVYLCASSKGLAQTQYFGPGTRLLVL.

This clone was seen just once. The chain employs TRBV7-2 and TRBJ2-7; D is undetermined. This CDR3 has 15 amino acids. Trimming shortened V by 5 bases and J by 0 bases, and 14 bases separated the two germline ends. The germline V gene has CDR1 SGHTA and CDR2 FQGNSA. CDR3 in amino acids: CASSIRAQLSYEQYF. As DNA, the CDR3 is TGTGCCAGCAGCATCCGGGCTCAGCTCTCCTACGAGCAGTACTTC.

The chain employs TRBV27 and TRBJ2-7, with a tentative D call TRBD2 (5 bases). The germline V gene encodes CDR1 MNHEY and CDR2 SMNVEV (reference sequence). The V gene lost 7 bases and the J gene lost 2 bases, with 18 bases spanning the gap. There are 15 residues in the CDR3. This chain's CDR3 is CASTPRADITYEQYF. DNA of the CDR3: TGTGCCAGCACCCCGAGGGCAGACATTACCTACGAGCAGTACTTC.

The chain links TRBV5-1 to TRBJ2-5; D is undetermined. Germline values: CDR1 SGHRS, CDR2 YFSETQ. The CDR3 runs to 13 residues. V was pared by 8 bases and J by 0 bases, with 11 bases between. CDR3 loop: CASQDPYQETQYF. The CDR3 DNA follows: TGCGCCAGTCAAGACCCGTACCAAGAGACCCAGTACTTC.

This rearrangement joins TRBV7-3 to TRBJ1-1, with D unresolved. Germline CDR1 reads SGHTA; CDR2 reads FQGTGA. This CDR3 has 15 residues. Trimming pared 0 bases from V and 3 bases from J, leaving 11 bases between. The CDR3 here is CASSLTGGGDTEAFF. CDR3 coding DNA: TGTGCCAGCAGCTTAACTGGAGGCGGGGACACTGAAGCTTTCTTT.

This clone was seen a single time. The V and J genes are TRBV11-2 and TRBJ2-3, with 7 bases identical to TRBD1. Trimming cost V 3 bases and J 2 bases; bases outside gene matches: 11. CDR1 and CDR2 from the germline V gene are SGHAT and FQNNGV. The CDR3 runs to 17 residues. The CDR3 spells CASSLFTNRGNTDTQYF. The CDR3 DNA reads TGTGCCAGCAGCTTGTTCACGAACAGGGGAAACACAGATACGCAGTATTTT. Full variable domain (outside the CDR3, taken from reference TRBV11-2 and TRBJ2-3): EAGVAQSPRYKIIEKRQSVAFWCNPISGHATLYWYQQILGQGPKLLIQFQNNGVVDDSQLPKDRFSAERLKGVDSTLKIQPAKLEDSAVYLCASSLFTNRGNTDTQYFGPGTRLTVL.

The chain combines TRBV29-1 with TRBJ1-4; D gene uncertain. Germline V gene lookup returns CDR1 SQVTM and CDR2 ANQGSEA. The CDR3 has 13 amino acids. V was pared by 4 bases and J by 0 bases, with 6 bases between. This CDR3 is CSVGFTTNEKLFF. The DNA of the CDR3 is TGCAGCGTTGGCTTTACAACTAATGAAAAACTGTTTTTT.

This sequence joins TRBV9 and TRBJ2-3; D not certain. The CDR3 length is 15 residues. V dropped 0 bases and J dropped 2 bases, with 10 bases sitting between them. The germline V gene has CDR1 SGDLS and CDR2 YYNGEE. CDR3 nucleotide sequence: TGTGCCAGCAGCGTAGGTTGGTCGCTCACAGATACGCAGTATTTT. It specifies CASSVGWSLTDTQYF.

V usage is TRBV5-4 and J usage is TRBJ2-3; tentatively, D is TRBD2 (6 bases). The CDR3 contains 16 residues. CDR1 is SGHNT and CDR2 is YYREEE in the germline V gene (reference sequence). V was clipped by 4 bases and J by 11 bases, with 26 bases between them. CDR3 residues: CASSPRPSDGVGRQYF. For the CDR3, the DNA is TGTGCCAGCAGCCCACGGCCTAGCGACGGGGTTGGAAGGCAGTATTTT.

This sequence joins TRBV4-1 and TRBJ1-3; tentative D call: TRBD1 (5 bases). Germline lookup yields CDR1 MGHRA and CDR2 YSYEKL. V lost 0 bases to trimming and J lost 2 bases, with 8 bases between them. The CDR3 is 15 amino acids. CDR3 in amino acids: CASSQEGEAGNTIYF. CDR3 in DNA: TGCGCCAGCAGCCAAGAAGGGGAGGCTGGAAACACCATATATTTT.

The chain couples TRBV4-1 to TRBJ2-2, with TRBD2 identical over 12 bases. CDR3 size: 17 residues. Germline V gene data show CDR1 as MGHRA and CDR2 as YSYEKL. With V trimmed by 1 base and J by 9 bases, 9 bases remained unmatched. This chain's CDR3 is CASSQGLLAGGNRELFF. CDR3 DNA sequence: TGCGCCAGCAGCCAAGGTTTGCTAGCGGGAGGGAATCGGGAGCTGTTTTTT.

V gene TRBV20-1 combines with J gene TRBJ1-2; D remains unclear. In germline, CDR1 is DFQATT, CDR2 SNEGSKA (reference sequence). CDR3 size: 9 residues. The CDR3, as DNA: TGCAGCGCCCCCTATGGCTACACCTTC. Translating it yields CSAPYGYTF.

V is TRBV29-1 and J is TRBJ2-1; D is uncertain. Germline assignment: CDR1 SQVTM and CDR2 ANQGSEA. The CDR3 sequence is 12 residues long. CDR3 bases: TGCACCCGTCCCAGATCCTACAATGAGCAGTTCTTC. Its protein is CTRPRSYNEQFF.

This chain uses TRBV18 with TRBJ2-5; unclear D gene. CDR1 and CDR2 (germline): KGHSH, LQKENI. The ends were cut back, 10 bases at V and 6 bases at J, with 21 bases in the middle. The CDR3 covers 14 residues. This chain's CDR3 is CATVSLQKGKTQYF. The DNA for the CDR3 is TGTGCCACCGTATCACTACAGAAGGGAAAGACCCAGTACTTC.

This sequence joins TRBV7-8 and TRBJ1-1, with unresolved D. V was trimmed by 1 base and J by 8 bases, leaving 8 bases between them. The CDR3 extends over 12 amino acids. Germline values: CDR1 SGHVS, CDR2 FQNEAQ. The CDR3 coding sequence is TGTGCCAGCAGCTTAGGACCACAGGAAGCTTTCTTT. This sequence encodes CASSLGPQEAFF.

This clone was picked up a small number of times. Written as DNA, the CDR3 is TGTGCCAGCAGCGCGGGCGGTTCACAAGAGACCCAGTACTTC. Residues: CASSAGGSQETQYF. This chain joins TRBV9 and TRBJ2-5; D is uncertain. Germline V CDR1 and CDR2: SGDLS, YYNGEE. This CDR3 is 14 amino acids long. With 3 bases removed from V and 2 bases from J, the gap between germline ends came to 11 bases.

The chain is built from TRBV25-1 and TRBJ2-2; weak D call: TRBD2 (6 bases). V was cut by 6 bases and J by 0 bases, with 11 bases left in between. The CDR3 loop spans 15 amino acids. Germline V gene data show CDR1 as MGHDK and CDR2 as SYGVNS. CDR3 sequence: CASSRGLPNTGELFF. The CDR3 DNA reads as TGTGCCAGCAGCCGGGGACTTCCGAACACCGGGGAGCTGTTTTTT.

The rearrangement links TRBV6-1 to TRBJ1-2, with D perhaps matching TRBD1 (6 bases). Per germline, CDR1 MNHNS and CDR2 SASEGT. This CDR3 contains 12 residues. Trimming pared 9 bases from V and 7 bases from J, leaving 15 bases between. The chain's CDR3 is CASVQGTSGYTF. As DNA, the CDR3 is TGTGCCAGTGTCCAGGGGACCTCTGGCTACACCTTC.

This rearrangement joins TRBV5-4 to TRBJ2-5, with D possibly being TRBD2 (5 bases). The V and J ends lost 0 bases and 5 bases respectively, with 11 bases between them. CDR3 size: 14 residues. Per germline, CDR1 SGHNT and CDR2 YYREEE (reference sequence). The CDR3 bases are TGTGCCAGCAGCTTGGGTCTAGGACTGGAGACCCAGTACTTC. It is translated as CASSLGLGLETQYF.

This clone has more than one count but fewer than ten. The V call is TRBV28, the J call TRBJ2-7, with a tentative D call TRBD2 (6 bases). This CDR3 contains 13 residues. V was trimmed by 3 bases and J by 3 bases, leaving 9 bases between them. Germline CDR1 and CDR2: MDHEN and SYDVKM. The CDR3 loop is CASSLGGDYEQYF. The CDR3 DNA sequence: TGTGCCAGCAGTTTGGGCGGGGACTACGAGCAGTACTTC.

This clone turned up a few times. The chain combines TRBV6-6 with TRBJ2-7; D not resolved. Germline CDR1 is MNHNY and CDR2 is SVGAGI (reference sequence). The length of the CDR3 is 11 residues. Between the trimmed V and J ends, which lost 6 bases and 3 bases, there was a span of 6 bases. CDR3 DNA sequence: TGTGCCAGCAGCCGCCTCTACGAGCAGTACTTC. Its translation is CASSRLYEQYF.